This paragraph reports one TCR beta chain. Antigen: not known. This sample is drawn from a study of T cells in Graves' hyperthyroidism and ophthalmopathy. As for the study in general: Before any treatment, at initial diagnosis, peripheral blood was collected.

Amplification yielded TCR beta CDR3 regions, with RNA transcripts as the source. HTBI primers were employed in a first-round RT-PCR of the TCR CDR3. Using its own MiXCR run on the multiplex PCR reads, TCRdb lists one record per CDR3 protein. The data hold about 740,000 distinct CDR3 sequences, with 11% to 15% observed a single time. Whole-study results and caveats: Separating ophthalmopathy from stable hyperthyroidism was achieved by a 13 V-J model.

Clinicians diagnosed patients from clinical symptoms, serum thyroxine and TRAb, thyroid ultrasound and orbital computed tomography. PBMCs were sourced from about 10 ml fresh peripheral blood. V was trimmed by 7 bases and J by 7 bases, leaving 13 bases between them. CDR3 length: 13 amino acids. CDR1 is MNHNS and CDR2 is SASEGT in the germline V gene. The chain combines TRBV6-1 with TRBJ1-4; D perhaps matches TRBD1 (6 bases). The source is a woman younger than 35 with Graves' hyperthyroidism. The sequencing input was blood. Written as DNA, the CDR3 is TGTGCCAGCAAAAGACCGACAGGTGAAAAACTGTTTTTT. Protein sequence: CASKRPTGEKLFF.